Listed below are T cell receptor beta chains from one sample, sequenced in a study of PD-1 blockade in classical Hodgkin lymphoma. Assay: immunoSEQ multiplex PCR; the TCRdb copy retains only in-frame clones and omits some. The data contain about 97,000 clones, around 80% of them seen just once; the ten biggest clones take up less than 15%. The specimen comprised peripheral blood mononuclear cells (PBMCs), sampled at baseline. Receptors originate from a human donor with classical Hodgkin lymphoma. Each CDR3 is given with its conserved first and last residue. The order of the fields is CDR3 DNA, CDR3 protein, J gene, D gene, clone size, V gene. The D gene is left open where the match is weak. A clone size is listed for some rows: how often the clone was seen (once, few, many), or a class if it is expanded.

TGTGCCAGCAGCGCCATACCCGGGACAGGGGGAACCGGGGAGCTGTTTTTT CASSAIPGTGGTGELFF TRBJ2-2 TRBD1 - TRBV7-7
TGTGCCAGCAGCTTGCTTAGGGATCCTTATGGCTACACCTTC CASSLLRDPYGYTF TRBJ1-2 - - TRBV4-2
TGTGCCAGCACCCGGGGACTAGCGGGAGCGGAGGAGCAGTTCTTC CASTRGLAGAEEQFF TRBJ2-1 TRBD2 - TRBV11-2
TGTGCCAGCAGCGCCAAGGGTGGGGGACAGACGTATGAAAAACTGTTTTTT CASSAKGGGQTYEKLFF TRBJ1-4 TRBD1 once TRBV7-8
TGCGCCAGCAGCCCGGCGGACAGGGACTATGGCTACACCTTC CASSPADRDYGYTF TRBJ1-2 TRBD1 - TRBV5-1
TGTGCCAGCCATAACGTCCTCGACTACACAGATACGCAGTATTTT CASHNVLDYTDTQYF TRBJ2-3 - once TRBV18
TGTGCCAGCAGTCGATTACTAGCGGAAGAGACCCAGTACTTC CASSRLLAEETQYF TRBJ2-5 TRBD2 once TRBV2
TGTGCCAGCAGCTTGCCCCAAGAGACCCAGTACTTC CASSLPQETQYF TRBJ2-5 - once TRBV5-6
TGTGCCAGCAGCCAGGGTGAGAGTCAGCCCCAGCATTTT CASSQGESQPQHF TRBJ1-5 - - TRBV11-2
TGTGCCAGCAGCTTAGTCGGCGGGAGCACAGATACGCAGTATTTT CASSLVGGSTDTQYF TRBJ2-3 - - TRBV11-2
TGTGCCAGCAGTCGACAGGGGGCAGATACGCAGTATTTT CASSRQGADTQYF TRBJ2-3 TRBD1 few TRBV6-5
TGCGCCAGCAGGACCGGGACACTGGATGTGGAGACCCAGTACTTC CASRTGTLDVETQYF TRBJ2-5 - - TRBV5-1
TGCAGCGTTGAAGCTGGGTTAGCGGGAGGTGGTGTGGAGCAGTACTTC CSVEAGLAGGGVEQYF TRBJ2-7 TRBD2 - TRBV29-1
TGTGCCAGCAGGACGGGACAGGGAACCCAAGAGACCCAGTACTTC CASRTGQGTQETQYF TRBJ2-5 TRBD1 - TRBV13
TGTGCCAGCAGCTTAGCTCTCGGCGGGAGTGAGACCCAGTACTTC CASSLALGGSETQYF TRBJ2-5 TRBD2 - TRBV7-9
TGTGCCAGTAGGAATAGCGGGCGTAGGAATGAGCAGTTCTTC CASRNSGRRNEQFF TRBJ2-1 TRBD2 few TRBV19
TGTGCCAGCAGCGGCAGGGACAGTGCCAACACTGAAGCTTTCTTT CASSGRDSANTEAFF TRBJ1-1 TRBD1 few TRBV9
TGTGCCAGCAGCTTAACTAGCGGGAGGGGACACACAGATACGCAGTATTTT CASSLTSGRGHTDTQYF TRBJ2-3 TRBD2 - TRBV7-2
TGTGCCAGCAGCTCCACGGGACAGATCTACGAGCAGTACTTC CASSSTGQIYEQYF TRBJ2-7 TRBD1 - TRBV7-2
TGTGCCAGCAGCTTAGGTGTCCCTAGCTACGAGCAGTACTTC CASSLGVPSYEQYF TRBJ2-7 - - TRBV7-2
TGTGCCAGCAGACCATTTGACAGGGGGGCCTCTAGCACAGATACGCAGTATTTT CASRPFDRGASSTDTQYF TRBJ2-3 TRBD1 - TRBV28
TGTGCCAGCAGTGGACAGGGTATGAGCACTGAAGCTTTCTTT CASSGQGMSTEAFF TRBJ1-1 TRBD1 few TRBV2
TGCGCCAGCAGCTTCGGCCTAGCGGGAGACAGTGAGCAGTTCTTC CASSFGLAGDSEQFF TRBJ2-1 TRBD2 - TRBV5-1
TGTGCCAGCAGCTTAAAAATATCGGCTAGGGACTACGAGCAGTACTTC CASSLKISARDYEQYF TRBJ2-7 - - TRBV7-8
TGCGCCAGCAGCGGGACGGGACGGAACCAAGAGACCCAGTACTTC CASSGTGRNQETQYF TRBJ2-5 - - TRBV5-1
TGTGCCAGCAGTCAGGACAGCCCCCAGCCCCAGCATTTT CASSQDSPQPQHF TRBJ1-5 - few TRBV6-6